This entry describes one T cell receptor beta chain. The sample comes from a study of control samples from healthy donors and cancer patients. This CDR3 has 15 residues. Trimming removed 1 base from V and 9 bases from J, with 16 bases in between. CDR1 is LGHDT and CDR2 is YNNKEL in the germline V gene (reference sequence). TCRdb's copy holds only in-frame clones and misses some; the assay was immunoSEQ multiplex PCR. Among tens of thousands of clones listed, approximately 89% were seen once. The sequencing input was PBMCs. The clonotype comes from a woman between 50 and 59 years old with head and neck cancer. The chain carries TRBV3-1 (or the pseudogene TRBV3-2) and TRBJ1-5; tentative D call: TRBD1 (6 bases). CDR3 loop: CASSQVPGGGVPQHF. As DNA, the CDR3 is TGTGCCAGCAGCCAAGTCCCGGGAGGGGGGGTGCCCCAGCATTTT.